This T cell receptor (beta chain) was retrieved from a study of cytomegalovirus exposure and HLA in healthy donors. Germline V lookup: CDR1 PRHDT, CDR2 FYEKMQ (reference sequence). The CDR3 is 13 residues long. The V gene lost 5 bases and the J gene lost 0 bases, with 7 bases spanning the gap. Use of 60 Vbeta and 13 Jbeta primers characterized the PCR. Clones were sequenced by immunoSEQ multiplex PCR, and TCRdb holds only the in-frame ones, with some missing. The table lists more than 95,000 clones, roughly 85% of them singletons. The sequence was obtained from a man younger than 35 in good health and CMV-seropositive. The sequenced sample was PBMCs. The chain is built from TRBV13 and TRBJ2-5, with D tentatively TRBD2 (5 bases). The CDR3 sequence: CASSLEDQETQYF. CDR3 sequence (DNA): TGTGCCAGCAGCCTGGAGGACCAAGAGACCCAGTACTTC.